What follows are 16 T cell receptor beta chains derived from one specimen sequenced in a study of T cells in Graves' hyperthyroidism and ophthalmopathy. RNA transcripts yielded amplified TCR beta CDR3 regions. HTBI primers were the set used in a first-round RT-PCR of the TCR CDR3. MiXCR, applied by TCRdb to the multiplex PCR reads, yields one record per CDR3 protein. Among roughly 93,000 distinct CDR3 sequences listed, roughly 49% were seen once. Sequencing was performed on blood. All receptors come from a woman between 40 and 50 years old with Graves' hyperthyroidism.

The CDR3 DNA reads as TGTGCCAGCAGCTTAGGAAGGACTAATGAAAACACCATATATTTT. Protein sequence: CASSLGRTNENTIYF. This chain uses TRBV11-2 with TRBJ1-3; D call uncertain. CDR1 SGHAT and CDR2 FQNNGV come from the germline V gene. This CDR3 has 15 residues. Trimming took 1 base from V and 6 from J, leaving 13 bases between them.

This clonotype has at least ten counts. V usage is TRBV4-1 and J usage is TRBJ2-3; D is uncertain. The CDR3 has 14 residues. CDR1 is MGHRA and CDR2 is YSYEKL in the germline V gene. Trimming removed 0 bases at V and 5 bases at J, with 9 bases between. This CDR3 is CASSQDLTGDTQYF. The CDR3 DNA reads TGCGCCAGCAGCCAAGATCTTACGGGAGATACGCAGTATTTT.

Regarding this clonotype: The CDR3 ends on some other residue instead of the conserved phenylalanine or tryptophan, so this is likely a read error. This chain uses TRBV5-1 with TRBJ2-7; 13 nucleotides align to TRBD2. Germline loops: CDR1 SGHRS, CDR2 YFSETQ. CDR3 length: 14 residues. The V gene end was trimmed by 6 bases and the J gene end by 3 bases; junction bases not matched to a gene: 3. In DNA, the CDR3 is TGCGCCAGCAAGCGGACTAGCGGGAGCTACGAGCAGTACTCC. Translation: CASKRTSGSYEQYS.

The rearrangement uses TRBV15 and TRBJ2-5; TRBD2 matches at 8 bases. Trimming removed 5 bases from V and 5 bases from J; junction bases left unmatched: 16. The CDR3 is made up of 17 amino acids. The germline V gene has CDR1 LNHNV and CDR2 YYDKDF (reference sequence). In DNA form, the CDR3 reads TGTGCCACCAGCCCCTCGGGGGGGGTGCGCACCTACGAGACCCAGTACTTC. This encodes CATSPSGGVRTYETQYF.

This clonotype occurred many times. This sequence joins TRBV19 and TRBJ2-5; D call uncertain. The CDR3 is 12 residues long. Germline CDR1 reads LNHDA; CDR2 reads SQIVND (reference sequence). V was cut by 3 bases and J by 4 bases, with 6 bases left in between. The CDR3 nucleotides read TGTGCCAGTAGTATCCAGCGAGAGACCCAGTACTTC. Amino acids: CASSIQRETQYF. Full variable domain (remainder filled in from reference TRBV19 and TRBJ2-5): DGGITQSPKYLFRKEGQNVTLSCEQNLNHDAMYWYRQDPGQGLRLIYYSQIVNDFQKGDIAEGYSVSREKKESFPLTVTSAQKNPTAFYLCASSIQRETQYFGPGTRLLVL.

This clonotype was observed many times. The rearrangement links TRBV12-3 or TRBV12-4 to TRBJ2-7; D may correspond to TRBD1 or TRBD2 (6 bases each). The CDR3 contains 12 residues. Trimming pared 5 bases from V and 7 bases from J, leaving 12 bases between. The CDR3 loop reads CASSLRGREQYF. The CDR3, as DNA: TGTGCCAGCAGTCTTCGGGGGCGGGAGCAGTACTTC.

The CDR3 DNA is TGCAGTGCTAGGAAGGGGGCTTACGAGCAGTACTTC. It translates to CSARKGAYEQYF. J is TRBJ2-7 and V is TRBV20-1; 7 nucleotides match TRBD1. Germline CDR1 and CDR2: DFQATT and SNEGSKA (reference sequence). V lost 3 bases to trimming and J lost 4 bases; unmatched junction nucleotides: 3. There are 12 residues in the CDR3.

Concerning this clonotype itself: At one boundary the junction diverges from the germline segment, which might be a read error. This rearrangement joins TRBV29-1 to TRBJ2-2; TRBD1 is a possible D gene (5 bases). Germline CDR1 and CDR2: SQVTM and ANQGSEA. The CDR3 has 14 amino acids. As DNA, the CDR3 is TGCAGCGTCGAAGGGGTTGGGGACACCGGGGAGCTGTTTTTT. Its translation is CSVEGVGDTGELFF.

In regard to this clonotype: Since no conserved phenylalanine or tryptophan closes the CDR3, a read error is the likely cause. The DNA is left out, because the CDR3 cannot be placed on it with certainty; the CDR3 is given as TCRdb lists it. The chain employs TRBV7-9 and TRBJ2-7; whether TRBD1, the table's D call, matches the DNA was not checked. Germline V gene lookup returns CDR1 SEHNR and CDR2 FQNEAQ (reference sequence). A total of 14 residues make up the CDR3, ends included. The CDR3 spells CASSLRGTSAPQCL.

Concerning this clonotype itself: This sequence may be a read error, since a much larger clone differs from it by one base. The genes are TRBV5-1 and TRBJ1-2; TRBD1 might be the D (6 bases). The germline V gene has CDR1 SGHRS and CDR2 YFSETQ. The CDR3 sequence is 15 residues long. CDR3 nucleotides: TGCACCAGCAGCGACCAGAAACCAGGGGTGGATGGCTACACCTTC. Translation gives CTSSDQKPGVDGYTF.

This clonotype was observed many times. V usage is TRBV7-2 and J usage is TRBJ2-7; D possibly uses TRBD1 or TRBD2 (6 bases each). Germline CDR1 is SGHTA and CDR2 is FQGNSA. Trimming cost V 4 bases and J 2 bases, with 15 bases left between them. This CDR3 contains 15 residues. For the CDR3, the DNA is TGTGCCAGCAGCTCCGCGGGACAAGGTACCTACGAGCAGTACTTC. It codes for CASSSAGQGTYEQYF.

This clonotype was counted only a few times. The chain uses TRBV28 and TRBJ2-2, with unresolved D. There are 13 residues in the CDR3. The V gene's germline CDR1 is MDHEN and CDR2 SYDVKM. V lost 4 bases and J 6 bases, leaving 9 bases between the germline ends. The CDR3 protein is CASSSNSPGELFF. CDR3 coding DNA: TGTGCCAGCAGTTCGAACAGCCCCGGGGAGCTGTTTTTT.

V gene TRBV10-3 combines with J gene TRBJ2-3; 15 positions agree with TRBD2. V lost 11 bases, J lost 6 bases, and 12 bases stayed unmatched. This CDR3 contains 16 residues. Germline CDR1 ENHRY, CDR2 SYGVKD. CDR3: CAVGLAGGPVDDTQYF. The CDR3 bases are TGTGCCGTCGGACTAGCGGGAGGGCCGGTAGATGATACGCAGTATTTT.

This clonotype was observed at least ten times. The V call is TRBV9, the J call TRBJ1-4; D perhaps matches TRBD1 (6 bases). Germline V CDR1 and CDR2: SGDLS, YYNGEE. The CDR3 covers 16 residues. Trimming cost V 7 bases and J 7 bases, with 23 bases left between them. CDR3 residues: CASSRGLRFGSEKLFF. CDR3 nucleotides: TGTGCCAGCTCACGGGGGCTTAGGTTTGGTAGTGAAAAACTGTTTTTT.

This clonotype has at least ten counts. The chain couples TRBV12-3 or TRBV12-4 to TRBJ1-1; TRBD1 might be the D (6 bases). The germline V and J ends were trimmed by 3 bases and 3 bases, with 17 bases remaining between them. CDR3 length equals 16 residues. The CDR3 region is CASSFPRIGGDTEAFF. Written as DNA, the CDR3 is TGTGCCAGCAGTTTCCCTAGGATTGGGGGCGACACTGAAGCTTTCTTT.

There are a few counts of this clonotype. The V and J genes are TRBV29-1 and TRBJ2-2; D is ambiguous. Germline CDR1 reads SQVTM; CDR2 reads ANQGSEA. This CDR3 is 13 amino acids long. Trimming shortened V by 8 bases and J by 1 base, and 11 bases separated the two germline ends. The CDR3 here is CSLVAGNTGELFF. As DNA, the CDR3 is TGCAGCTTAGTGGCAGGGAACACCGGGGAGCTGTTTTTT.